This TCR beta chain was identified in a study of beta chain features in type 1 diabetes. General study results and limits: Within each of all four CD4+ subsets, Type 1 diabetes patients had TCRB CDR3s that were moderately but significantly shorter.

This clone showed up just a few times. Its specificity is not known. The CDR3 consists of 14 residues. Germline CDR1 reads SGHDT; CDR2 reads YYEEEE. With 4 bases clipped from V and 5 bases from J, the junction kept 8 bases outside the gene matches. The sequenced template was cDNA made from the entire isolated RNA. Sequencing used immunoSEQ multiplex PCR; TCRdb keeps in-frame clones, though not all of them. Of some 290,000 clones listed, around an eighth are singletons. Material for sequencing was naive CD4+ T cells from blood. The receptor comes from a man aged 25-45 years with type 1 diabetes. The chain joins TRBV5-6 to TRBJ1-2; TRBD1 matches 7 bases. CDR3: CASSTQGIGYGYTF. The CDR3 DNA reads TGTGCCAGCAGCACACAGGGGATTGGGTATGGCTACACCTTC.